Given below is one T cell receptor beta chain in context. Assay used: immunoSEQ multiplex PCR; TCRdb lists only in-frame clones, some missing. The sample consists of over 7,000 clones, around 91% of them appearing once. The data stem from a study of regulatory and conventional T cells in RAG deficiency. The sorted regulatory T cells were CD4+, CD25-high and CD127-low, with genomic DNA sequenced. With 6 bases removed from V and 4 bases from J, the gap between germline ends came to 13 bases. CDR1 is SGHTA and CDR2 is FQGNSA in the germline V gene. The CDR3 totals 15 residues. These data are also associated with another study on regulatory T cells. That work adds: The primer mix had 52 TRBV and 13 TRBJ primers. Skewed V and J usage and few unique V-J pairs marked patient repertoires, most in Tregs.

The rearrangement uses TRBV7-2 and TRBJ2-6, with a tentative D call TRBD2 (6 bases). The source of this sequence is a human donor in good health. Sequencing was done on a sample of CD127- CD25+ CD4+ Tregs sorted from blood. CDR3 region: CASSSQAGGANVLTF. For the CDR3, the DNA is TGTGCCAGCAGTTCACAGGCGGGGGGGGCCAACGTCCTGACTTTC.